These 27 T cell receptor beta chains were all obtained from the same sample, sequenced in a study of beta chain features in type 1 diabetes. Expressed TCRB transcripts were sequenced after all isolated RNA was converted to cDNA. The data were produced by immunoSEQ multiplex PCR, yet TCRdb's version contains in-frame clones alone and is incomplete. The sample shows 200,000 to 250,000 clones, around 68% of them seen only once. Sequencing input: naive CD4+ T cells from blood. The source is a man under 40 in good health.

The chain carries TRBV6-6 and TRBJ2-5; possibly TRBD1 for D (6 bases). V was trimmed by 5 bases and J by 5 bases, leaving 12 bases between them. Germline loops: CDR1 MNHNY, CDR2 SVGAGI (reference sequence). The CDR3 totals 13 residues. The CDR3 DNA reads as TGTGCCAGCAGTGCCAGGGGTAGGGAGACCCAGTACTTC. Its translation: CASSARGRETQYF.

The chain has TRBV10-3 and TRBJ1-6; D gene unclear. Germline-derived CDR1 and CDR2 are ENHRY and SYGVKD. V dropped 4 bases and J dropped 6 bases, with 10 bases sitting between them. This CDR3 has 14 residues. In DNA form, the CDR3 reads TGTGCCATCAGTGCGGCAGCCTCTAATTCACCCCTCCACTTT. It yields the protein CAISAAASNSPLHF.

This clone was detected only a few times. The chain carries TRBV25-1 and TRBJ1-5; D gene ambiguous. The CDR3 covers 12 residues. V was cut by 3 bases and J by 6 bases, with 6 bases left in between. The germline V gene encodes CDR1 MGHDK and CDR2 SYGVNS. The CDR3 DNA sequence: TGTGCCAGCAGTGACTCCGGTCAGCCCCAGCATTTT. Translating gives CASSDSGQPQHF. The variable domain in full, completed from reference TRBV25-1 and TRBJ1-5, reads EADIYQTPRYLVIGTGKKITLECSQTMGHDKMYWYQQDPGMELHLIHYSYGVNSTEKGDLSSESTVSRIRTEHFPLTLESARPSHTSQYLCASSDSGQPQHFGDGTRLSIL.

The rearrangement joins TRBV4-3 to TRBJ2-1; 9 bases are shared with TRBD1. CDR1 is LGHNA and CDR2 is YSLEER in the germline V gene. The ends lost 5 bases at V and 6 bases at J; junction bases unmatched: 8. The CDR3 runs 15 residues. Here the CDR3 reads CASSFTWDRANEQFF. CDR3 nucleotide sequence: TGCGCCAGCAGCTTCACCTGGGACAGGGCCAATGAGCAGTTCTTC.

The J gene is TRBJ2-1, the V gene TRBV29-1; TRBD1 might be the D (6 bases). The germline V gene encodes CDR1 SQVTM and CDR2 ANQGSEA. Trimming took off 7 bases at V and 0 bases at J, with 10 bases between the two ends. The CDR3 is made up of 13 amino acids. The CDR3 sequence: CSGQDNSYNEQFF. CDR3 coding DNA: TGCAGCGGACAGGATAACTCCTACAATGAGCAGTTCTTC.

V usage is TRBV10-3 and J usage is TRBJ2-3, with D possibly matching TRBD1 (5 bases). Trimming removed 6 bases from V and 2 bases from J, with 9 bases in between. Germline CDR1 reads ENHRY; CDR2 reads SYGVKD. This CDR3 has 13 amino acids. The CDR3 protein is CAISSGITDTQYF. The CDR3 nucleotides read TGTGCCATCAGCTCAGGGATCACAGATACGCAGTATTTT.

This chain uses TRBV28 with TRBJ2-3, with unresolved D. The germline CDR1 and CDR2 sequences are MDHEN and SYDVKM. The CDR3 runs 13 residues. Deletions cut 6 bases from V and 0 bases from J, with 7 bases between. The CDR3 here is CASSPASTDTQYF. In DNA form, the CDR3 reads TGTGCCAGCAGCCCCGCTAGCACAGATACGCAGTATTTT.

This clone was seen a handful of times. The J gene is TRBJ2-7, the V gene TRBV25-1; D unclear. CDR1 and CDR2 from the germline V gene are MGHDK and SYGVNS. The CDR3 totals 13 residues. Trimming removed 9 bases from V and 0 bases from J, with 12 bases in between. Here the CDR3 reads CASSTGPSYEQYF. The CDR3 DNA sequence: TGTGCCAGTAGCACGGGCCCCTCCTACGAGCAGTACTTC.

CDR3 DNA sequence: TGTGCCTGGGTGACAGGGAGCACCGGGGAGCTGTTTTTT. Translated: CAWVTGSTGELFF. V and J are TRBV30 and TRBJ2-2; 7 positions match TRBD1. CDR3 length equals 13 residues. Losses at the gene ends were 5 bases for V and 4 bases for J; bases not matched to a gene: 4. CDR1 is GTSNPN and CDR2 is SVGIG in the germline V gene (reference sequence).

The sample holds a few counts of this clone. This chain links TRBV29-1 with TRBJ2-5; 7 bases line up with TRBD2. The J segment lost 2 bases and the V segment lost 6 bases, leaving 6 bases of the junction unmatched. In germline, CDR1 is SQVTM, CDR2 ANQGSEA. The CDR3 is made up of 13 amino acids. DNA of the CDR3: TGCAGCGTACGGGAGGCCGCACAAGAGACCCAGTACTTC. It is translated as CSVREAAQETQYF.

The V gene is TRBV6-6, the J gene TRBJ1-2; weak D call: TRBD1 (5 bases). Per the germline V gene, CDR1 is MNHNY and CDR2 is SVGAGI (reference sequence). The CDR3 has 15 residues. The V and J ends lost 5 bases and 6 bases respectively, with 19 bases between them. DNA for the CDR3: TGTGCCAGCAGTCAGGACACCTTATTATACCATGGCTACACCTTC. Translation gives CASSQDTLLYHGYTF.

The chain employs TRBV5-1 and TRBJ2-7; no definite D call. The ends were cut back, 0 bases at V and 2 bases at J, with 15 bases in the middle. Germline CDR1 SGHRS, CDR2 YFSETQ. There are 16 residues in the CDR3. CDR3 nucleotides: TGCGCCAGCAGCTTGGAGGGCGGTCCAGTGCCCTACGAGCAGTACTTC. Protein product: CASSLEGGPVPYEQYF.

This clone was picked up one time. The chain couples TRBV30 to TRBJ1-1; D is unresolved. This CDR3 spans 13 amino acids. Trimming stripped 0 bases from V and 1 base from J, with 6 bases between. Germline CDR1 is GTSNPN and CDR2 is SVGIG (reference sequence). The DNA for the CDR3 is TGTGCCTGGAGTGTAAACTCGAACACTGAAGCTTTCTTT. This codes for CAWSVNSNTEAFF.

The chain couples TRBV28 to TRBJ2-1, with a weak D call TRBD2 (6 bases). Trimming removed 1 base from V and 1 base from J, with 14 bases in between. Germline-derived CDR1 and CDR2 are MDHEN and SYDVKM. CDR3 size: 17 residues. The CDR3 nucleotides are TGTGCCAGCAGTTTATTAGTCGGGACTGCATCCTACAATGAGCAGTTCTTC. Encoded protein: CASSLLVGTASYNEQFF.

The sample holds a few counts of this clone. The V gene is TRBV4-3, the J gene TRBJ2-6; D ambiguous. Trimming stripped 0 bases from V and 1 base from J, with 7 bases between. The CDR3 runs 16 residues. The germline gives CDR1 LGHNA, CDR2 YSLEER. CDR3 DNA sequence: TGCGCCAGCAGCCAAGATGAGTTTTCTGGGGCCAACGTCCTGACTTTC. Amino acids: CASSQDEFSGANVLTF.

This chain joins TRBV29-1 and TRBJ2-7; possible D gene TRBD2, 6 bases. CDR1 is SQVTM, CDR2 ANQGSEA, per germline. CDR3 size: 12 residues. V lost 6 bases and J 5 bases, leaving 14 bases between the germline ends. The CDR3 protein is CSVETGTHEQYF. The DNA of the CDR3 is TGCAGCGTAGAAACCGGGACTCACGAGCAGTACTTC.

This chain links TRBV30 with TRBJ1-5; D not certain. CDR1 is GTSNPN and CDR2 is SVGIG in the germline V gene (reference sequence). Trimming removed 0 bases from V and 7 bases from J, with 10 bases in between. The CDR3 covers 13 residues. The DNA for the CDR3 is TGTGCCTGGAGTGTACGGGGAAGACAGCCCCAGCATTTT. Translated, it gives CAWSVRGRQPQHF.

This clone was counted once. The V gene is TRBV19, the J gene TRBJ2-5; no clear D. The CDR3 loop spans 13 amino acids. V was clipped by 8 bases and J by 5 bases, with 15 bases between them. From germline, CDR1 is LNHDA and CDR2 SQIVND (reference sequence). For the CDR3, the DNA is TGTGCCAGTGGACCGGGCCGCCTCGAGACCCAGTACTTC. Protein: CASGPGRLETQYF.

The chain joins TRBV4-3 to TRBJ2-3; TRBD2 matches at 8 bases. The CDR3 covers 18 residues. V shed 2 bases and J 0 bases; nucleotides not matched to a gene: 10. The germline gives CDR1 LGHNA, CDR2 YSLEER. CDR3 residues: CASSQLLGLAVSTDTQYF. The CDR3 DNA follows: TGCGCCAGCAGCCAACTGCTTGGACTAGCAGTTAGCACAGATACGCAGTATTTT.

The CDR3 reads CSATQGVYEQYF. The CDR3, as DNA: TGCAGCGCCACACAGGGAGTTTACGAGCAGTACTTC. The chain joins TRBV29-1 to TRBJ2-7; perhaps TRBD1 as D (6 bases). CDR1 and CDR2 (germline): SQVTM, ANQGSEA. Trimming stripped 7 bases from V and 4 bases from J, with 14 bases between. The CDR3 totals 12 residues.

The V and J genes are TRBV7-9 and TRBJ1-1, with TRBD1 matching over 7 bases. This CDR3 comprises 14 residues. Germline V gives CDR1 SEHNR, CDR2 FQNEAQ (reference sequence). The V gene end was trimmed by 1 base and the J gene end by 3 bases; junction bases not matched to a gene: 2. This chain's CDR3 is CASSLETGHTEAFF. The DNA of the CDR3 is TGTGCCAGCAGCTTAGAGACAGGGCACACTGAAGCTTTCTTT.

This clone occurred once. The chain combines TRBV5-6 with TRBJ2-2; D unresolved. The CDR3 consists of 13 residues. V dropped 4 bases and J dropped 12 bases, with 16 bases sitting between them. Germline-derived CDR1 and CDR2 are SGHDT and YYEEEE. The CDR3 DNA reads as TGTGCCAGCAGCCTACCTGGAGTTTCGAAGCTGTTTTTT. It codes for CASSLPGVSKLFF.

V and J are TRBV9 and TRBJ2-6; D unresolved. Germline V gives CDR1 SGDLS, CDR2 YYNGEE. V lost 0 bases, J lost 0 bases, and 7 bases lay in between. The CDR3 has 16 amino acids. CDR3 sequence (DNA): TGTGCCAGCAGCGTAGATCGCCCCTCTGGGGCCAACGTCCTGACTTTC. Its translation is CASSVDRPSGANVLTF.

The chain recombines TRBV29-1 with TRBJ2-5, with no clear D. CDR1 SQVTM and CDR2 ANQGSEA come from the germline V gene. V was shortened by 6 bases and J by 4 bases, with 6 bases between the two germline ends. This CDR3 comprises 10 residues. CDR3 region: CSVSIETQYF. CDR3 bases: TGCAGCGTCTCTATAGAGACCCAGTACTTC.

V and J are TRBV7-2 and TRBJ2-3, with TRBD2 matching 8 bases. With V trimmed by 5 bases and J by 0 bases, 4 bases remained unmatched. This CDR3 region has 15 residues. Per germline, CDR1 SGHTA and CDR2 FQGNSA. CDR3 in amino acids: CASSPSGRSTDTQYF. Written as DNA, the CDR3 is TGTGCCAGCAGCCCTAGCGGGCGGAGCACAGATACGCAGTATTTT. Complete variable domain (other parts from reference TRBV7-2 and TRBJ2-3): GAGVSQSPSNKVTEKGKDVELRCDPISGHTALYWYRQSLGQGLEFLIYFQGNSAPDKSGLPSDRFSAERTGGSVSTLTIQRTQQEDSAVYLCASSPSGRSTDTQYFGPGTRLTVL.

This chain links TRBV7-9 with TRBJ2-7; no reliable D call. CDR3 length equals 13 residues. V was trimmed by 4 bases and J by 2 bases, leaving 9 bases between them. Germline CDR1 SEHNR, CDR2 FQNEAQ (reference sequence). The CDR3 DNA is TGTGCCAGCAGCTCCCACCCTCCCTACGAGCAGTACTTC. It codes for CASSSHPPYEQYF.

CDR3: CASSLKGGPSEQFF. The CDR3 DNA reads as TGTGCCAGCAGCTTAAAGGGGGGCCCATCTGAGCAGTTCTTC. The rearrangement joins TRBV7-9 to TRBJ2-1; D is tentatively TRBD1 or TRBD2 (6 bases each). Germline CDR1 and CDR2: SEHNR and FQNEAQ (reference sequence). The CDR3 length is 14 residues. Trimming left V 2 bases short and J 9 bases short, with 14 bases between.